This T cell receptor beta chain was documented in a study of blood T cell repertoires in COVID-19. Background on the study: Specimens from acute and convalescent COVID-19 originated in the United States, Italy and Spain. From T cells, B-cell-depleted T cells, or PBMCs came the material, which was cDNA or gDNA.

V was cut by 3 bases and J by 7 bases, with 9 bases left in between. The CDR3 is made up of 13 amino acids. In germline, CDR1 is SGHTA, CDR2 FQGNSA. This clone was detected a few times. Source study methods: Amplified reference gene primers provided the basis for estimating nucleated cell counts. Repertoires were generated with immunoSEQ multiplex PCR, while TCRdb's copy carries only in-frame clones and drops some. V and J calls and clone size are those listed in that table; D and trimming were worked out from the DNA. The sample lists some 240,000 clones, 80% to 85% occurring once. The source material was peripheral blood. The TCR comes from a woman aged 55-69 years with active or convalescent COVID-19. The V call is TRBV7-2, the J call TRBJ1-4; no reliable D call. CDR3 in DNA: TGTGCCAGCAGCTTGTCAACTTTTGAAAAACTGTTTTTT. Protein sequence: CASSLSTFEKLFF.